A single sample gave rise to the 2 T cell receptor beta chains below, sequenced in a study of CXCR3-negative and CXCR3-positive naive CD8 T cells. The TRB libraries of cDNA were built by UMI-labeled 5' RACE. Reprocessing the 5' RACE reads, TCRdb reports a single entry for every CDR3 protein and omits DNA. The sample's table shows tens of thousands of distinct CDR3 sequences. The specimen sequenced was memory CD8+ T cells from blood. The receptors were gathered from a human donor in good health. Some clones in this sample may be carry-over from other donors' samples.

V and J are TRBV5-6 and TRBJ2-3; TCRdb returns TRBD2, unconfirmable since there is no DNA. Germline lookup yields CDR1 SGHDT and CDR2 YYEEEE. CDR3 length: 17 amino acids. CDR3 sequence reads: CASSLRGSSPSTDTQYF.

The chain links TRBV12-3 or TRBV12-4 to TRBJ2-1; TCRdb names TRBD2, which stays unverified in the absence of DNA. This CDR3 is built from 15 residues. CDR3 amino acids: CASTPGGGGYNEKFF.